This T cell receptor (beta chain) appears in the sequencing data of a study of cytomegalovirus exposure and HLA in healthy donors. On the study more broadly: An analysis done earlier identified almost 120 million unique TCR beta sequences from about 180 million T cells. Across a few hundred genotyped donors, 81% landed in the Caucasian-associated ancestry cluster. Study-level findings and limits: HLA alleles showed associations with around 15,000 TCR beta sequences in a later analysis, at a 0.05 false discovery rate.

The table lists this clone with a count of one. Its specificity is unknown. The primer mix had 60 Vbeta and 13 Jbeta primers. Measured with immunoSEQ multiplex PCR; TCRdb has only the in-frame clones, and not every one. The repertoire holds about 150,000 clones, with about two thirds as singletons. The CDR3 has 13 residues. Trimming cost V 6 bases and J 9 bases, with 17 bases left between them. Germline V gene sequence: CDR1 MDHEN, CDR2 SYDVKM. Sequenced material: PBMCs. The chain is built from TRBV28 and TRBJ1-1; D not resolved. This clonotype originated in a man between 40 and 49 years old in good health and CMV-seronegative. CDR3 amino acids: CASRLVSFGKAFF. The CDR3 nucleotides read TGTGCCAGCAGGCTGGTTAGTTTCGGGAAAGCTTTCTTT.